These 8 T cell receptor beta chains originate from one sample sequenced in a study of T cell responses to AZD1222 COVID-19 vaccine. The assay was immunoSEQ multiplex PCR, and TCRdb's table has in-frame clones only and misses some. This table has tens of thousands of clones, roughly 80% appearing once. The source was peripheral blood, collected on day 0 of AZD1222 vaccination. The origin of the receptors is an adult in good health.

This clone was seen only once. The chain carries TRBV19 and TRBJ2-4; D may be TRBD2 (7 bases). Germline values: CDR1 LNHDA, CDR2 SQIVND (reference sequence). The V end lost 3 bases, the J end lost 3 bases, and 12 bases lay between the germline ends. The CDR3 extends over 15 amino acids. DNA of the CDR3: TGTGCCAGTAGTATTGGGGGGGGCCTCAAAAACATTCAGTACTTC. It specifies CASSIGGGLKNIQYF.

The chain employs TRBV24-1 and TRBJ2-2; D unresolved. Trimming left V 5 bases short and J 6 bases short, with 6 bases between. The CDR3 spans 12 residues. Germline V gives CDR1 KGHDR, CDR2 SFDVKD. This CDR3 is CATSVSSGELFF. CDR3 sequence (DNA): TGTGCCACCAGTGTGAGCTCCGGGGAGCTGTTTTTT.

J is TRBJ2-3 and V is TRBV6-5, with 8 nucleotides matching TRBD1. The germline gives CDR1 MNHEY, CDR2 SVGAGI. V shed 10 bases and J 5 bases; nucleotides not matched to a gene: 14. This CDR3 region has 15 residues. The CDR3 region has the DNA TGTGCCACCGACCGTGGGCAGGGGGCTGGAGATACGCAGTATTTT. It translates to CATDRGQGAGDTQYF.

The gene calls are TRBV3-1 (or the pseudogene TRBV3-2) and TRBJ2-5; D is undetermined. The V and J ends lost 1 base and 5 bases respectively, with 17 bases between them. The CDR3 runs 16 residues. CDR1 is LGHDT and CDR2 is YNNKEL in the germline V gene (reference sequence). The CDR3 region is CASSQASRARHETQYF. DNA for the CDR3: TGTGCCAGCAGCCAAGCTTCCCGGGCACGGCACGAGACCCAGTACTTC.

Comments on this clone: At one boundary the junction diverges from the germline segment, which might be a read error. This chain uses TRBV15 with TRBJ2-3, with TRBD1 matching over 10 bases. The CDR3 runs to 14 residues. Germline CDR1 and CDR2: LNHNV and YYDKDF (reference sequence). CDR3 sequence: CGTRDRGGTDTQYF. The DNA for the CDR3 is TGTGGCACCAGGGACAGGGGAGGCACAGATACGCAGTATTTT.

A single count supports this clone. V gene TRBV6-5 combines with J gene TRBJ2-5, with D hard to call. The CDR3 runs to 13 residues. Germline-derived CDR1 and CDR2 are MNHEY and SVGAGI. V lost 7 bases and J 1 base, leaving 10 bases between the germline ends. This chain's CDR3 is CASKRKGQETQYF. CDR3 in DNA: TGTGCCAGCAAAAGGAAGGGCCAAGAGACCCAGTACTTC.

The CDR3 coding sequence is TGTGCCAGTAGTGTAACAGGGGTAGAGACCCAGTACTTC. It specifies CASSVTGVETQYF. This chain links TRBV19 with TRBJ2-5; 7 nucleotides align to TRBD1. J was trimmed by 4 bases and V by 5 bases; bases with no gene match: 4. Germline V gives CDR1 LNHDA, CDR2 SQIVND (reference sequence). The CDR3 consists of 13 residues.

V is TRBV30 and J is TRBJ1-6; D gene unclear. Trimming pared 5 bases from V and 8 bases from J, leaving 10 bases between. This CDR3 region has 12 residues. Germline V lookup: CDR1 GTSNPN, CDR2 SVGIG (reference sequence). The CDR3 DNA sequence: TGTGCCTGGGGACGTCTCGATTCACCCCTCCACTTT. Protein: CAWGRLDSPLHF. The full variable domain, completed using reference TRBV30 and TRBJ1-6, is SQTIHQWPATLVQPVGSPLSLECTVEGTSNPNLYWYRQAAGRGLQLLFYSVGIGQISSEVPQNLSASRPQDRQFILSSKKLLLSDSGFYLCAWGRLDSPLHFGNGTRLTVT.